The text below deals with one TCR beta chain. Its target is unknown. These data come from a study of shared clonotypes between healthy human individuals. Study-wide context: For every donor, three CD4 naive, three CD4 memory, two CD8 naive and one CD8 memory plates were used.

Some clones are missing from TCRdb's copy, which holds only in-frame ones; the method was immunoSEQ multiplex PCR. The sample gives about 1.1 million clones, 60% to 85% of which show up once; approximately 0.9% is in the top ten. CDR3 length: 13 residues. From germline, CDR1 is MDHEN and CDR2 SYDVKM. V lost 7 bases and J 8 bases, leaving 14 bases between the germline ends. Study results and caveats: For naive CD4 cells, approximately 5% of clonotypes were shared across a handful of donors. How much donors shared clonotypes was expected to be affected by sequencing depth.

The TCR originated in a young man in good health. Some clones in this sample may be carry-over from other donors' samples. The specimen was memory CD4+ T cells from PBMCs. Stated subset: CD45RA-negative fraction. The J gene is TRBJ1-4, the V gene TRBV28; D may be TRBD1 (6 bases). CDR3 residues: CASTPGGTEKLFF. The CDR3 bases are TGTGCCAGCACTCCGGGGGGGACAGAAAAACTGTTTTTT. The full variable domain, in which reference TRBV28 and TRBJ1-4 provide the parts outside the CDR3, is DVKVTQSSRYLVKRTGEKVFLECVQDMDHENMFWYRQDPGLGLRLIYFSYDVKMKEKGDIPEGYSVSREKKERFSLILESASTNQTSMYLCASTPGGTEKLFFGSGTQLSVL.